Each of the 26 T cell receptor beta chains below was sequenced from the same sample in a study of blood T cell repertoires in COVID-19. Clones were sequenced by immunoSEQ multiplex PCR, and TCRdb holds only the in-frame ones, with some missing. Altogether 200,000 to 250,000 clones are present, more than 80% being singletons, with the ten largest covering about 1.3%. Specimen: peripheral blood. Receptors originate from a woman in her twenties or thirties with COVID-19, enrolled during active disease.

This chain connects TRBV19 to TRBJ1-5, with D perhaps TRBD1 (5 bases). The V end lost 5 bases, the J end lost 4 bases, and 12 bases lay between the germline ends. The CDR3 length is 14 residues. Germline values: CDR1 LNHDA, CDR2 SQIVND (reference sequence). CDR3 region: CASSSLTGNQPQHF. The CDR3 DNA is TGTGCCAGTAGTTCCCTAACAGGAAATCAGCCCCAGCATTTT.

The chain carries TRBV9 and TRBJ1-1, with D tentatively TRBD1 (6 bases). The CDR3 sequence is 14 residues long. Germline lookup yields CDR1 SGDLS and CDR2 YYNGEE. The V end was cut by 3 bases, the J end by 2 bases, with 11 bases between. The CDR3 reads CASSGGQLNTEAFF. CDR3 sequence (DNA): TGTGCCAGCAGCGGAGGACAGCTAAACACTGAAGCTTTCTTT.

This clone was observed a few times. This sequence joins TRBV7-6 and TRBJ2-5; 7 bases map to TRBD2. J lost 4 bases, V lost 0 bases, and 2 bases had no gene match. Germline-derived CDR1 and CDR2 are SGHVS and FNYEAQ. The CDR3 covers 14 residues. CDR3 loop: CASSLALAGETQYF. CDR3 in DNA: TGTGCCAGCAGCTTAGCATTAGCGGGAGAGACCCAGTACTTC.

This clone was seen a few times. J is TRBJ1-2 and V is TRBV21-1. TRBV21-1 is a pseudogene. CDR3 length equals 15 residues. The CDR3, as DNA: TGTGCCAGCAGCAAAGATAAGGGGGGGAGCTATGGCTACACCTTC. This translates into CASSKDKGGSYGYTF.

This clone has a handful of counts. The V gene is TRBV5-1, the J gene TRBJ2-5; D gene ambiguous. Germline loops: CDR1 SGHRS, CDR2 YFSETQ. The CDR3 runs 11 residues. The V gene lost 4 bases and the J gene lost 2 bases, with 3 bases spanning the gap. The CDR3 sequence is CASSLQETQYF. The CDR3, as DNA: TGCGCCAGCAGCCTACAAGAGACCCAGTACTTC.

The V and J genes are TRBV7-2 and TRBJ2-7, with TRBD1 matching over 7 bases. Germline values: CDR1 SGHTA, CDR2 FQGNSA. The CDR3 is made up of 15 amino acids. V lost 9 bases and J lost 1; bases outside the gene matches: 12. CDR3: CASGQEPTVSYEQYF. Written as DNA, the CDR3 is TGTGCCAGTGGACAGGAGCCTACTGTTTCCTACGAGCAGTACTTC. The full variable domain, completed using reference TRBV7-2 and TRBJ2-7, is GAGVSQSPSNKVTEKGKDVELRCDPISGHTALYWYRQSLGQGLEFLIYFQGNSAPDKSGLPSDRFSAERTGGSVSTLTIQRTQQEDSAVYLCASGQEPTVSYEQYFGPGTRLTVT.

The CDR3 DNA reads as TGTGCCAGCAGGGACAGCTCGGATACGCAGTATTTT. Amino acid sequence: CASRDSSDTQYF. The J gene is TRBJ2-3, the V gene TRBV9; maybe TRBD1 (6 bases). The CDR3 is 12 amino acids. The V and J ends lost 5 bases and 6 bases respectively, with 10 bases between them. Germline CDR1 and CDR2: SGDLS and YYNGEE.

This chain uses TRBV27 with TRBJ1-5, with 9 bases aligning to TRBD1. The CDR3 loop spans 17 amino acids. The J segment lost 0 bases and the V segment lost 5 bases, leaving 8 bases of the junction unmatched. Looked up from germline, CDR1 is MNHEY and CDR2 is SMNVEV (reference sequence). The CDR3 nucleotides are TGTGCCAGCAGTCCGGGACAGGGACCGTATAGCAATCAGCCCCAGCATTTT. Translated: CASSPGQGPYSNQPQHF.

The chain is built from TRBV5-1 and TRBJ2-7; 7 bases are shared with TRBD1. The ends lost 4 bases at V and 1 base at J; junction bases unmatched: 8. In germline, CDR1 is SGHRS, CDR2 YFSETQ. The CDR3 has 15 residues. CDR3 sequence: CASSRAGDSSYEQYF. CDR3 DNA: TGCGCCAGCAGCAGGGCCGGGGACAGTTCCTACGAGCAGTACTTC.

This rearrangement joins TRBV4-3 to TRBJ1-2; 11 bases match TRBD1. The length of the CDR3 is 19 residues. The germline CDR1 and CDR2 sequences are LGHNA and YSLEER. The trim removed 2 bases at V and 6 bases at J, leaving 17 bases unmatched. The CDR3 DNA follows: TGCGCCAGCAGCCAATTCCTTCCGGGACAGGGGGTAAAGAATAATGGCTACACCTTC. Protein sequence: CASSQFLPGQGVKNNGYTF.

The J gene is TRBJ2-7, the V gene TRBV2; 10 bases are a match to TRBD1. This CDR3 spans 14 amino acids. Germline loops: CDR1 SNHLY, CDR2 FYNNEI. V shed 4 bases and J 3 bases; nucleotides not matched to a gene: 3. This chain's CDR3 is CASSGGTGDYEQYF. Written as DNA, the CDR3 is TGTGCCAGCAGTGGAGGGACAGGGGACTACGAGCAGTACTTC.

CDR3 loop: CASSLEMSSYNEQFF. The CDR3 nucleotides read TGCGCCAGCAGCTTGGAGATGAGCTCCTACAATGAGCAGTTCTTC. This sequence joins TRBV5-1 and TRBJ2-1; D is undetermined. Germline V CDR1 and CDR2: SGHRS, YFSETQ. Trimming removed 0 bases at V and 0 bases at J, with 7 bases between. The CDR3 is 15 amino acids.

Only a few counts were recorded for this clone. This chain joins TRBV27 and TRBJ1-2; D unclear. The CDR3 loop spans 16 amino acids. Germline loops: CDR1 MNHEY, CDR2 SMNVEV (reference sequence). Trimming stripped 5 bases from V and 2 bases from J, with 18 bases between. The CDR3 nucleotides read TGTGCCAGCAGTCTCGGCCCCCGAGCAGGAAACTATGGCTACACCTTC. This translates into CASSLGPRAGNYGYTF.

The chain uses TRBV19 and TRBJ1-6; D is uncertain. Germline V gives CDR1 LNHDA, CDR2 SQIVND (reference sequence). The CDR3 extends over 14 amino acids. Trimming took off 6 bases at V and 7 bases at J, with 13 bases between the two ends. The chain's CDR3 is CASRFGVGNSPLHF. For the CDR3, the DNA is TGTGCCAGTAGATTCGGGGTTGGAAATTCACCCCTCCACTTT.

This chain joins TRBV7-9 and TRBJ2-2, with 10 nucleotides matching TRBD1. The CDR3 is 15 amino acids. Trimming at V came to 5 bases and at J to 4 bases, leaving 4 bases not matched to a gene. Germline V gene lookup returns CDR1 SEHNR and CDR2 FQNEAQ (reference sequence). Written as DNA, the CDR3 is TGTGCCAGCAGCGGGACAGGGGACTTCACCGGGGAGCTGTTTTTT. This gives the protein CASSGTGDFTGELFF.

V is TRBV27 and J is TRBJ2-7, with TRBD2 identical over 11 bases. The CDR3 spans 13 residues. The germline CDR1 and CDR2 sequences are MNHEY and SMNVEV (reference sequence). Losses at the gene ends were 3 bases for V and 6 bases for J; bases not matched to a gene: 1. CDR3 sequence reads: CASSFGLAGEQYF. CDR3 nucleotide sequence: TGTGCCAGCAGTTTCGGACTAGCGGGCGAGCAGTACTTC.

V and J are TRBV12-3 or TRBV12-4 and TRBJ2-2; no clear D gene. Trimming took off 3 bases at V and 7 bases at J, with 9 bases between the two ends. CDR3 length equals 13 residues. The CDR3 nucleotides read TGTGCCAGCAGTTTCAGATCAGGCGGGGAGCTGTTTTTT. It encodes CASSFRSGGELFF.

As DNA, the CDR3 is TGTGCCAGCAGCCCGAGGTCGAGCGGGAGGGCGTTTGAAGATACGCAGTATTTT. Protein sequence: CASSPRSSGRAFEDTQYF. This rearrangement joins TRBV3-1 (or the pseudogene TRBV3-2) to TRBJ2-3; 10 nucleotides align to TRBD2. This CDR3 comprises 18 residues. CDR1 and CDR2 from the germline V gene are LGHDT and YNNKEL (reference sequence). The trim removed 4 bases at V and 5 bases at J, leaving 15 bases unmatched.

The V and J genes are TRBV9 and TRBJ2-7; TRBD2 matches at 8 bases. After removal of 3 bases from V and 4 bases from J, the junction contained 12 bases not matched to a gene. The length of the CDR3 is 16 residues. Germline V gene lookup returns CDR1 SGDLS and CDR2 YYNGEE. CDR3 bases: TGTGCCAGCAGCGCAGGACCGGGACTAGTTCCGTACGAGCAGTACTTC. This gives the protein CASSAGPGLVPYEQYF.

The chain couples TRBV7-8 to TRBJ1-1; TRBD1 might be the D (5 bases). Germline values: CDR1 SGHVS, CDR2 FQNEAQ. The CDR3 is 14 amino acids. The ends were cut back, 1 base at V and 3 bases at J, with 9 bases in the middle. The CDR3 coding sequence is TGTGCCAGCAGCTTAGAAGGGGCGGACACTGAAGCTTTCTTT. Amino acid sequence: CASSLEGADTEAFF.

The chain links TRBV6-5 to TRBJ2-1; a weak D match, TRBD2 (5 bases). CDR1 is MNHEY, CDR2 SVGAGI, per germline. The CDR3 covers 13 residues. V lost 4 bases, J lost 7 bases, and 11 bases lay in between. The CDR3 nucleotides read TGTGCCAGCAGTTCCCCGGGAACAAATGAGCAGTTCTTC. The encoded protein is CASSSPGTNEQFF.

The V gene is TRBV28, the J gene TRBJ1-2, with D maybe TRBD1 (5 bases). V lost 7 bases and J lost 2, with 14 bases in between. From germline, CDR1 is MDHEN and CDR2 SYDVKM. This CDR3 spans 14 amino acids. CDR3 coding DNA: TGTGCCAGCAATGGGGTCTGGGGCAACTATGGCTACACCTTC. It specifies CASNGVWGNYGYTF.

The chain carries TRBV25-1 and TRBJ2-5, with D unclear. CDR1 is MGHDK, CDR2 SYGVNS, per germline. V was shortened by 5 bases and J by 2 bases, with 9 bases between the two germline ends. The CDR3 extends over 13 amino acids. CDR3 region: CASSPSEQETQYF. CDR3 nucleotides: TGTGCCAGCAGTCCCTCAGAACAAGAGACCCAGTACTTC.

This chain uses TRBV3-1 (or the pseudogene TRBV3-2) with TRBJ2-1; D perhaps matches TRBD2 (5 bases). Germline V lookup: CDR1 LGHDT, CDR2 YNNKEL (reference sequence). The CDR3 totals 16 residues. Trimming removed 4 bases at V and 0 bases at J, with 13 bases between. The CDR3 spells CASSRAGGVSYNEQFF. For the CDR3, the DNA is TGTGCCAGCAGCCGAGCAGGAGGTGTCTCCTACAATGAGCAGTTCTTC.

The chain recombines TRBV29-1 with TRBJ1-1; D remains ambiguous. CDR1 and CDR2 from the germline V gene are SQVTM and ANQGSEA. Trimming removed 4 bases at V and 5 bases at J, with 8 bases between. The CDR3 loop spans 11 amino acids. CDR3 residues: CSVGEGTEAFF. In DNA, the CDR3 is TGCAGCGTTGGGGAGGGAACTGAAGCTTTCTTT.

This chain uses TRBV3-1 (or the pseudogene TRBV3-2) with TRBJ1-4; D is perhaps TRBD1 (6 bases). The CDR3 totals 13 residues. Trimming shortened V by 0 bases and J by 10 bases, and 9 bases separated the two germline ends. Germline V lookup: CDR1 LGHDT, CDR2 YNNKEL (reference sequence). The CDR3 sequence is CASSQEGAGKLFF. The CDR3 coding sequence is TGTGCCAGCAGCCAAGAGGGGGCAGGAAAACTGTTTTTT.